The clone carrying this T cell receptor (beta chain) showed up just a few times. These data belong to a study of blood T cell repertoires in COVID-19. Overall study: From the United States, Italy and Spain came samples of acute and convalescent COVID-19. In each case, the material was cDNA or gDNA derived from T cells, B-cell-depleted T cells, or PBMCs.

Original handling: Nucleated cell counts were estimated from reference gene primer amplification. The data were produced by immunoSEQ multiplex PCR, yet TCRdb's version contains in-frame clones alone and is incomplete. The DNA gave D and trimming, while V, J and clone size come from that table. The table lists about 85,000 clones, 79% of them singletons. Germline lookup yields CDR1 SNHLY and CDR2 FYNNEI. This CDR3 has 14 residues. Trimming removed 5 bases from V and 3 bases from J; junction bases left unmatched: 7. This chain joins TRBV2 and TRBJ2-7, with 7 positions matching TRBD2. Specimen: peripheral blood. The source of this sequence is a man in his 70s with acute or convalescent COVID-19. CDR3 amino acids: CASSPSGVGYEQYF. DNA for the CDR3: TGTGCCAGCAGTCCGAGCGGGGTCGGCTACGAGCAGTACTTC. The whole variable domain, remainder taken from reference TRBV2 and TRBJ2-7, is EPEVTQTPSHQVTQMGQEVILRCVPISNHLYFYWYRQILGQKVEFLVSFYNNEISEKSEIFDDQFSVERPDGSNFTLKIRSTKLEDSAMYFCASSPSGVGYEQYFGPGTRLTVT.